This TCR beta chain was profiled in a study of T cells expressing NK-cell markers. Study summary: All TCR beta repertoires analysed originated from sorted CD3+CD56+NKG2C+, CD3+CD56+NKG2C- and CD3+CD56-NKG2C+ T cells. HCMV seropositivity marked seven of the eight sequenced donors; one was seronegative.

The CDR3 extends over 13 amino acids. Germline V gene data show CDR1 as SNHLY and CDR2 as FYNNEI. The study's findings and limits: There remained a lack of clarity about HCMV specificity of expanded NKG2C+ T cell clones.

cDNA encoding TCR beta was synthesized via 5'RACE template switching incorporating UMIs. After re-calling the 5' RACE reads, TCRdb lists one entry per CDR3 protein, DNA absent. The sample data list 400,000 to 500,000 distinct CDR3 sequences. Concerning this clonotype itself: The target antigen is unknown.

Sample: blood T cells: a sorted CD56 or NKG2C T cell subset, CD4+ or CD8+ T cells, or bulk PBMC T cells (not recorded which). This TCR was recovered from a woman aged 18-70 years in good health. The chain employs TRBV2 and TRBJ2-5. The CDR3 region is CASTERLPETQYF. Full variable domain (missing parts from reference TRBV2 and TRBJ2-5): EPEVTQTPSHQVTQMGQEVILRCVPISNHLYFYWYRQILGQKVEFLVSFYNNEISEKSEIFDDQFSVERPDGSNFTLKIRSTKLEDSAMYFCASTERLPETQYFGPGTRLLVL.